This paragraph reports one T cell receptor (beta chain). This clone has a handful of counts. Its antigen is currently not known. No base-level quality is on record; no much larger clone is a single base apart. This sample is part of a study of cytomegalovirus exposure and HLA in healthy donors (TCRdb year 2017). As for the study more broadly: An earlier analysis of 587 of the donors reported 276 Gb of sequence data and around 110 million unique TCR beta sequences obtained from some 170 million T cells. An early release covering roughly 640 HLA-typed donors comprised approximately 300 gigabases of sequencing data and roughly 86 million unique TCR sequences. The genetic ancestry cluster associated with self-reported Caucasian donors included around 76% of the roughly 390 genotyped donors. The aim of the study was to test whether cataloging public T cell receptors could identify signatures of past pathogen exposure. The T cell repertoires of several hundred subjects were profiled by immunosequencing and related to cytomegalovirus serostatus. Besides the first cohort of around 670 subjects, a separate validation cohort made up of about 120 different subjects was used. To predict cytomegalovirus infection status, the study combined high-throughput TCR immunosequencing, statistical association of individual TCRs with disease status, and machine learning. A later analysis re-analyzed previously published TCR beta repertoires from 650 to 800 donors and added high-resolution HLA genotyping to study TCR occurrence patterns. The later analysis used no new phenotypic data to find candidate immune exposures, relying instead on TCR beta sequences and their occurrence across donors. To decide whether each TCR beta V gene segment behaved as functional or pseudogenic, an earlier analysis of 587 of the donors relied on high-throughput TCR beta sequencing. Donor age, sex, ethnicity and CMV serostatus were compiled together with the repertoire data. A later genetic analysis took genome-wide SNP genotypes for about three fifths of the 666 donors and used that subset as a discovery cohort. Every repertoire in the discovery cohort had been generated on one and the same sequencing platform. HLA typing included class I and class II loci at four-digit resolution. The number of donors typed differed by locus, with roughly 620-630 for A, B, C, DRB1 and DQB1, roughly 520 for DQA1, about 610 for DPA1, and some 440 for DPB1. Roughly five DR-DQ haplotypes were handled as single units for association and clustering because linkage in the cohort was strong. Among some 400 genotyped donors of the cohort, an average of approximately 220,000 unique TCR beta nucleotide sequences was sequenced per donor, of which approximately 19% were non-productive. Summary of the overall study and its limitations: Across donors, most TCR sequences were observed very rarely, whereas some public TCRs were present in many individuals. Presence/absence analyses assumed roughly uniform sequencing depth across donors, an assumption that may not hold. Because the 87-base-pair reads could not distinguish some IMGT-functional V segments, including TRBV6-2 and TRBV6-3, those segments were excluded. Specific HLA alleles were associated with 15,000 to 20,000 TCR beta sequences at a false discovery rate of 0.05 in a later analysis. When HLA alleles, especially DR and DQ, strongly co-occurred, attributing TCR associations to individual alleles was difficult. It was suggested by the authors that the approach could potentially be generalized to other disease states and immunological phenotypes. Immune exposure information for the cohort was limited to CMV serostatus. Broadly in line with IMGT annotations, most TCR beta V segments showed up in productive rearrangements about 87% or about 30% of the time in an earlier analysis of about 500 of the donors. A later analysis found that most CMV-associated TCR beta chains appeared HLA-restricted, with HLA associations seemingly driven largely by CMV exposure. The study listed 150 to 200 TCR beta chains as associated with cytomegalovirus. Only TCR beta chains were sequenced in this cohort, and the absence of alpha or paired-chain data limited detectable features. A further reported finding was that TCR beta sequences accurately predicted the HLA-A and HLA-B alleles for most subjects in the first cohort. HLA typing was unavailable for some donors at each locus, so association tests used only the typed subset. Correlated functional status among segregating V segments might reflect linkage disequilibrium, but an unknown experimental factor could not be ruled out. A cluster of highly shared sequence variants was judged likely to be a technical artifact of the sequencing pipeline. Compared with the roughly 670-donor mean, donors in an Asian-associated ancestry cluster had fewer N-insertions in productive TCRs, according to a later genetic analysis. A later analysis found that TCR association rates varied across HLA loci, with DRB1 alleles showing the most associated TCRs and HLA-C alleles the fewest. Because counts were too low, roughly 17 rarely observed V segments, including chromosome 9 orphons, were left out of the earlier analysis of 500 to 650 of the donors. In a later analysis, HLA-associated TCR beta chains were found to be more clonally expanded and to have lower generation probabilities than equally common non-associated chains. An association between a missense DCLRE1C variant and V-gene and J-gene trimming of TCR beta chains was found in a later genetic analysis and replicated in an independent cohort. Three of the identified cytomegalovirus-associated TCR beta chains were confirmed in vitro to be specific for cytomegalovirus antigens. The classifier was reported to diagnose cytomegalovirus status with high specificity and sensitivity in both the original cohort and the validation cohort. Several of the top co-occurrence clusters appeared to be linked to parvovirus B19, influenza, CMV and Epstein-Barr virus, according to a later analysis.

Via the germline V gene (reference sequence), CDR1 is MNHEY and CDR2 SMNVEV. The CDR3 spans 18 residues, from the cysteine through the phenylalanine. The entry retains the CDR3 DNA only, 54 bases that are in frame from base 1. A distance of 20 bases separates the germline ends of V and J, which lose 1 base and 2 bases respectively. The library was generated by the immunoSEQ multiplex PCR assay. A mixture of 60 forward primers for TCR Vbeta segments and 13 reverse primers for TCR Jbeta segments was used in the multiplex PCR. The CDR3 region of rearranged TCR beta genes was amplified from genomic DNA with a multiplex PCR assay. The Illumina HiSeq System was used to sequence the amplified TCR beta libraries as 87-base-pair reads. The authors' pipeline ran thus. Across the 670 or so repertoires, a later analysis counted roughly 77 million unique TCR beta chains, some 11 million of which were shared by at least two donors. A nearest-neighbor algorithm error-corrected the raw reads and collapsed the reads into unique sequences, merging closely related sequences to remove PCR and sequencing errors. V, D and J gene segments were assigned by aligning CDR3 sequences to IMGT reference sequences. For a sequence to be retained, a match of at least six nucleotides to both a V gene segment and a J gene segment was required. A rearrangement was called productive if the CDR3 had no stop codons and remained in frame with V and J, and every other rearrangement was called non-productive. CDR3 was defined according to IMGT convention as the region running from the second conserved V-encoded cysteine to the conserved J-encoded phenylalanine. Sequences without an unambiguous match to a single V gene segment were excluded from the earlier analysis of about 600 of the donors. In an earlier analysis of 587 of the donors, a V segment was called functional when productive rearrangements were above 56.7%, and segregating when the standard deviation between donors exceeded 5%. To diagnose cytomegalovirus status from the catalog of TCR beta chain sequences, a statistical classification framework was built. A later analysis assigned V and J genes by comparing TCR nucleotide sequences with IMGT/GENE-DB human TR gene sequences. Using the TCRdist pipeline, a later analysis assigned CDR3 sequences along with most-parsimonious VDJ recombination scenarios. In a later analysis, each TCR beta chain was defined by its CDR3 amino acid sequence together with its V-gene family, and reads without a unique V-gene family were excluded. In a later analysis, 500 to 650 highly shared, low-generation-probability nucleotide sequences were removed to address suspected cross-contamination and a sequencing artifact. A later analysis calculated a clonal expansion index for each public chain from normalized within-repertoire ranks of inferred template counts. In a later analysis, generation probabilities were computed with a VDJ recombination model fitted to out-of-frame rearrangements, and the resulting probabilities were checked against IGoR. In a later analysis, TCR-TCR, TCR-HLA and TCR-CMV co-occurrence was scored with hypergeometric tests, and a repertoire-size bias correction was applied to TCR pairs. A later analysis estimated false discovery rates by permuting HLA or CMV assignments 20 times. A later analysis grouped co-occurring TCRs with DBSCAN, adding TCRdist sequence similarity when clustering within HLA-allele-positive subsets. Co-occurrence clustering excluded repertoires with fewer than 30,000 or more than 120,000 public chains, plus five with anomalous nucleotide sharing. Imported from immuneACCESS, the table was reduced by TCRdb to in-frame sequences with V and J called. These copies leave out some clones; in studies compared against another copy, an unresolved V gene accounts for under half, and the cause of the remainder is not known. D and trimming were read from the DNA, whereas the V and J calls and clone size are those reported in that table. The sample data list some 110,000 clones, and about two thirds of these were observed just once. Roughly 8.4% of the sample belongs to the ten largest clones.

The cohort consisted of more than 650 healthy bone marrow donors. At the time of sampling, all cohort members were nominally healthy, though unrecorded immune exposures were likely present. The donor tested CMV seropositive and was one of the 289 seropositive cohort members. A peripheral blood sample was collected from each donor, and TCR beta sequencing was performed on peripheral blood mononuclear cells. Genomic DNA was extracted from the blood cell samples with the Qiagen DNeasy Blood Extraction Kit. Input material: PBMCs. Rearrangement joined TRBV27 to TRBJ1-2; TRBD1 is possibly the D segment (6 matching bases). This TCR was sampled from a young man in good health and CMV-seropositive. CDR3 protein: CASSLYASNPTGNYGYTF. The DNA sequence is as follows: TGTGCCAGCAGTTTATACGCCTCCAACCCGACAGGAAACTATGGCTACACCTTC.